This TCR beta chain was profiled in a study of OX40 agonist ivuxolimab in advanced cancers. Study background: Three patients showed partial responses: one hepatocellular carcinoma and two cutaneous melanoma cases.

V was pared by 5 bases and J by 2 bases, with 15 bases between. The CDR3 length is 15 residues. Germline loops: CDR1 SEHNR, CDR2 FQNEAQ (reference sequence). Only in-frame clones appear in the TCRdb table, and some are missing; sequencing was by immunoSEQ multiplex PCR. The top ten clones hold approximately 1% of a sample with about 58,000 clones, 85% to 90% of them seen once. The cohort excluded patients with autoimmune disease history or systemic immunosuppression. Blood got drawn at baseline, again on cycle 4 day 1, and then on cycle 7 day 1. The chain combines TRBV7-9 with TRBJ2-5; D may be TRBD2 (6 bases). The sample consisted of CD4+ or CD8+ T cells sorted from blood, taken in a trial of the OX40 agonist ivuxolimab. The receptor was derived from an adult with an advanced solid tumor such as melanoma, head and neck, liver or kidney cancer. The CDR3 DNA is TGTGCCAGCAGCCCGCTGGGGGGATTTCAAGAGACCCAGTACTTC. Protein product: CASSPLGGFQETQYF. Combining the CDR3 with reference TRBV7-9 and TRBJ2-5 gives the whole variable domain DTGVSQNPRHKITKRGQNVTFRCDPISEHNRLYWYRQTLGQGPEFLTYFQNEAQLEKSRLLSDRFSAERPKGSFSTLEIQRTEQGDSAMYLCASSPLGGFQETQYFGPGTRLLVL.